The rows below give T cell receptor beta chains drawn from one sample of a study of cytomegalovirus exposure and HLA in healthy donors. Using immunoSEQ multiplex PCR, the repertoire was profiled, and TCRdb retains in-frame clones only, with some absent. This repertoire includes 40,000 to 50,000 clones. The specimen sequenced was PBMCs. These receptors were taken from a middle-aged woman in good health and CMV-seronegative. The CDR3 runs from the conserved cysteine through the conserved F or W. Fields, in order: D gene, CDR3 length, V gene, J gene, CDR3 DNA, CDR3 protein. A D gene is named only where the DNA matches it firmly.

.,14,TRBV18,TRBJ1-3,TGTGCCAGCTCACCAGGGGCCTCTGGAAACACCATATATTTT,CASSPGASGNTIYF
TRBD1,15,TRBV5-1,TRBJ2-1,TGCGCCAGCAGCTCCGGACAGGGCGTCGCGAATGAGCAGTTCTTC,CASSSGQGVANEQFF
TRBD2,15,TRBV7-2,TRBJ2-1,TGTGCCAGCAGCTTAATCGGGACTAGCGGGAGTGAGCAGTTCTTC,CASSLIGTSGSEQFF
TRBD2,16,TRBV18,TRBJ2-1,TGTGCCAGCTCACCTCCCGGGACTAGCGGGGTCAATGAGCAGTTCTTC,CASSPPGTSGVNEQFF
.,13,TRBV5-1,TRBJ2-7,TGCGCCAGCAGCTTGGACAGAGCCTACGAGCAGTACTTC,CASSLDRAYEQYF
.,14,TRBV9,TRBJ2-7,TGTGCCAGCAGCTGGGCAGAGGGCCTTTACGAGCAGTACTTC,CASSWAEGLYEQYF
.,15,TRBV4-3,TRBJ2-7,TGCGCCAGCAGCCAAGTACGGGGGAGCGTTCTTGAGCAGTACTTC,CASSQVRGSVLEQYF
TRBD2,11,TRBV20-1,TRBJ2-1,TGCAGTGGATGGACTAGCAGAGAGCAGTTCTTC,CSGWTSREQFF
.,13,TRBV28,TRBJ1-2,TGTGCCAGCAGTTTAGGACAGTCCTATGGCTACACCTTC,CASSLGQSYGYTF
TRBD1,16,TRBV19,TRBJ2-5,TGTGCCAGTAGTCCCGGACAGGGTTCGAGTGGAGAGACCCAGTACTTC,CASSPGQGSSGETQYF
TRBD1,14,TRBV25-1,TRBJ1-4,TGTGCCAGCAGTGAGTCCAGGGGGACGGAAAAACTGTTTTTT,CASSESRGTEKLFF
.,17,TRBV27,TRBJ2-1,TGTGCCAGCAGTTTATACAGCGGGCGCGCAGGGTACAATGAGCAGTTCTTC,CASSLYSGRAGYNEQFF
.,13,TRBV30,TRBJ2-6,TGTGCCTGGACCCTCTCTGGGGCCAACGTCCTGACTTTC,CAWTLSGANVLTF
TRBD1,16,TRBV9,TRBJ2-3,TGTGCCAGCAGCCCCCGGGACAGGGGGCGGACAGATACGCAGTATTTT,CASSPRDRGRTDTQYF
.,11,TRBV30,TRBJ1-4,TGTGGGGGGGTCACTAATGAAAAACTGTTTTTT,CGGVTNEKLFF
TRBD2,14,TRBV2,TRBJ2-7,TGTGCCAGCAGAGGACTAGCGGGAGGCTACGAGCAGTACTTC,CASRGLAGGYEQYF
TRBD1,13,TRBV29-1,TRBJ1-2,TGCAGCGACCTAGGGACAGGGGACTATGGCTACACCTTC,CSDLGTGDYGYTF
.,14,TRBV2,TRBJ2-2,TGTGCCAGCAAGGGCAGGACTAACACCGGGGAGCTGTTTTTT,CASKGRTNTGELFF
TRBD2,17,TRBV10-1,TRBJ2-1,TGCGCCAGCAGTGAGTCAAATCGGACTAGCGGGAGTTTTGAGCAGTTCTTC,CASSESNRTSGSFEQFF
.,11,TRBV29-1,TRBJ1-1,TGCAGCGTCCACAGGTTCGCTGAAGCTTTCTTT,CSVHRFAEAFF
TRBD1,13,TRBV7-3,TRBJ2-7,TGTGCCAGCAGCTACTTACAGGGGTACGAGCAGTACTTC,CASSYLQGYEQYF
TRBD2,14,TRBV7-9,TRBJ2-1,TGTGCCAGCAGCGCCGCTAGCGGGCTCAATGAGCAGTTCTTC,CASSAASGLNEQFF
.,15,TRBV4-1,TRBJ2-1,TGCGCCAGCAGCCAAGAAACACTAGCTGCGTATGAGCAGTTCTTC,CASSQETLAAYEQFF
TRBD1,13,TRBV6-1,TRBJ2-3,TGTGCCAGCAGTGTACAGGGGTCAGATACGCAGTATTTT,CASSVQGSDTQYF
.,15,TRBV28,TRBJ2-7,TGTGCCAGCAGCTACTCTGGGGGGGGCCTAGACGAGCAGTACTTC,CASSYSGGGLDEQYF
.,16,TRBV4-2,TRBJ1-1,TGTGCCAGCAGCCAAGATCGGGGGGCCTCGAACACTGAAGCTTTCTTT,CASSQDRGASNTEAFF